The sequence of this T cell receptor beta chain was determined in a study of T cell repertoires in cytomegalovirus infection. Overall study context: Public TCR beta signature analysis indicated the presence of both CMV infection and matching HLA type. Study results and limitations: Dominating the ex vivo response were TCR beta clonotypes that were CMV-specific and HLA-C-restricted.

This clonotype has just a few counts. No antigen is known for it. TCRdb called the reads again in MiXCR, with one record for every CDR3 protein. The sample yields roughly 150,000 distinct CDR3 sequences, approximately 30% seen once. Losses at the gene ends were 5 bases for V and 4 bases for J; bases not matched to a gene: 10. There are 15 residues in the CDR3. Germline CDR1 and CDR2: SEHNR and FQNEAQ (reference sequence). The V gene is TRBV7-9, the J gene TRBJ2-7, with 8 nucleotides matching TRBD2. Sequencing used CD8+ T cells from cultured PBMCs, obtained from culture after CMV antigen stimulation. The receptor was isolated from a human donor in good health (CMV status not recorded). Some clones in this sample may be carry-over from other donors' samples. The CDR3, as DNA: TGTGCCAGCAGCCCTCCTGCGGGGGGAATGTACGAGCAGTACTTC. It yields the protein CASSPPAGGMYEQYF. The full variable domain, in which reference TRBV7-9 and TRBJ2-7 provide the parts outside the CDR3, is DTGVSQNPRHKITKRGQNVTFRCDPISEHNRLYWYRQTLGQGPEFLTYFQNEAQLEKSRLLSDRFSAERPKGSFSTLEIQRTEQGDSAMYLCASSPPAGGMYEQYFGPGTRLTVT.